This T cell receptor beta chain was documented in a study of T cell responses to AZD1222 COVID-19 vaccine. About the research overall: Samples with a second dose at about 4 or about 12 weeks were pooled together.

Overall study results and limits: In the spike-specific TCR repertoire, nearly half reportedly target unmutated variant regions. Among the donors, most were white British and more were female, and clonal diversity was possibly underestimated. Two doses of AZD1222 preceded a rise in Spike-specific TCR breadth and depth.

From germline, CDR1 is SNHLY and CDR2 FYNNEI. The CDR3 extends over 11 amino acids. Libraries were prepared by immunoSEQ multiplex PCR; TCRdb keeps only in-frame clonotypes and omits some of them. The sample comprises some 150,000 clones, 85% to 95% of which are singletons, and about 1.9% rests with the top ten. Of note for this clone: Antigen unknown.

This rearrangement joins TRBV2 to TRBJ2-1; the D is unclear. This specimen was peripheral blood, taken on day 0 of AZD1222 vaccination. The sequence was collected from an adult in good health. CDR3 protein: CVGQTYNEQFF. CDR3 DNA sequence: TGTGTAGGGCAGACGTACAATGAGCAGTTCTTC.